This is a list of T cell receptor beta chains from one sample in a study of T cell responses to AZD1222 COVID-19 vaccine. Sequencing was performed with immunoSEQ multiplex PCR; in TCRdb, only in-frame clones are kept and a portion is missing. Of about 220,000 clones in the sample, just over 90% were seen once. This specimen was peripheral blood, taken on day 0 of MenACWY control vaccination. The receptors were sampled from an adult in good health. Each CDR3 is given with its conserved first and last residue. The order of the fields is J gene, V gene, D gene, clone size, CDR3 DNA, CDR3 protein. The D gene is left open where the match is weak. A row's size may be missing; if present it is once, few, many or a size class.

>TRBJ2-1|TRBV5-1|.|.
TGCGCCAGCAGCTTGGGCAGCGACTACAATGAGCAGTTCTTC
CASSLGSDYNEQFF
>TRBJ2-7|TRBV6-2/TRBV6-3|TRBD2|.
TGTGCCAGCAGCCCCCCGCCCGGAACTAGCGGGGCGTACTTC
CASSPPPGTSGAYF
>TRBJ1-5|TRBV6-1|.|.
TGTGCCAGCAGTGAACCCGGGAGTAATCAGCCCCAGCATTTT
CASSEPGSNQPQHF
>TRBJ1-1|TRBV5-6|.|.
TGTGCCAGCAGCCGCAGGGGTGGGAGCACTGAAGCTTTCTTT
CASSRRGGSTEAFF
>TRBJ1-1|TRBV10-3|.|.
TGTGCCATCAGTGTATCAGGTCCCACTGAAGCTTTCTTT
CAISVSGPTEAFF
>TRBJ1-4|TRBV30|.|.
TGTGCCTGGAGTTACAGGGTCGCTAATGAAAAACTGTTTTTT
CAWSYRVANEKLFF
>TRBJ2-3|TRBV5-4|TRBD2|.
TGTGCCAGTCCGGGACTAGCGGGGGGGCCTTCGCCAGATACGCAGTATTTT
CASPGLAGGPSPDTQYF
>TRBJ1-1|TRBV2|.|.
TGTGCCAGCAGCTGGGCCCGGGACACAACTGAAGCTTTCTTT
CASSWARDTTEAFF
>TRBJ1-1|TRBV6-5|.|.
TGTGCCAGCAGTACGGGACGTGGGAACTCTGAAGCTTTCTTT
CASSTGRGNSEAFF
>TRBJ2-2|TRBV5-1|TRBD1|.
TGCGCCAGCAGCTTGGCCGAACAGGGGCTGGGGGCCGGGGAGCTGTTTTTT
CASSLAEQGLGAGELFF
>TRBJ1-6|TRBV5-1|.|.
TGCGCCAGCAGCTTGGCTGGGGGCCCTTCACCCCTCCACTTT
CASSLAGGPSPLHF
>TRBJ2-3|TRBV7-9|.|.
TGTGCCAGCAGCTTAGGGGCGGGAAGGGGCACAGATACGCAGTATTTT
CASSLGAGRGTDTQYF
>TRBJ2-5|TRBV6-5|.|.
TGTGCCAGCAGCAGACAAGAGACCCAGTACTTC
CASSRQETQYF
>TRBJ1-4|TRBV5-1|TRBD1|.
TGCGCCAGCAGCCCGGCGTTGACAGGGGGCTATGAAAAACTGTTTTTT
CASSPALTGGYEKLFF
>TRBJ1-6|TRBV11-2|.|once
TGTGCCAGCAGCTTAGGGAATTCACCCCTCCACTTT
CASSLGNSPLHF
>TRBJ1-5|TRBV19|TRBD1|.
TGTGCCAGTAATGGTCTCGGGACAGGAGTAAATCAGCCCCAGCATTTT
CASNGLGTGVNQPQHF
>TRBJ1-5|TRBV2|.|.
TGTGCCAGCCAAAGGGAAGGTCAGCCCCAGCATTTT
CASQREGQPQHF
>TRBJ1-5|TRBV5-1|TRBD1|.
TGCGCCAGCAGCTTGGGACAGGGGTTGAATCAGCCCCAGCATTTT
CASSLGQGLNQPQHF
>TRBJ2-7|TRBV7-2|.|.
TGTGCCAGCAGCACCACGGCGGGGACCTACGAGCAGTACTTC
CASSTTAGTYEQYF
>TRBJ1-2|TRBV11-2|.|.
TGTGCCAGCAGTCCTGGCTCGTTGGGCGGCTACACCTTC
CASSPGSLGGYTF
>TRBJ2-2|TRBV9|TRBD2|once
TGTGCCAGCAGCGGATCTAGCGGGGGGGCGATCGGGGAGCTGTTTTTT
CASSGSSGGAIGELFF
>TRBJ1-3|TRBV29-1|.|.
TGCAGCGTTCGGACTTCTGGAAACACCATATATTTT
CSVRTSGNTIYF
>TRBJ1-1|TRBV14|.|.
TGTGCCAGCAGCCGGGGGGCGAGCACTGAAGCTTTCTTT
CASSRGASTEAFF
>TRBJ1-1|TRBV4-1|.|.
TGCGCCAGCAGCCAGAAAGCAGGGCCGAACACTGAAGCTTTCTTT
CASSQKAGPNTEAFF
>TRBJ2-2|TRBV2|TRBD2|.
TGTGCCAGCAGTGAGACGGGGGGAGACACCGGGGAGCTGTTTTTT
CASSETGGDTGELFF
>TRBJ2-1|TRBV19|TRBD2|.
TGTGCCAGTAGTATAGATCCCCCCGCGGGGGGCTTCTACAATGAGCAGTTCTTC
CASSIDPPAGGFYNEQFF
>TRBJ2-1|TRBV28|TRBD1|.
TGTGCCAGCAGTAAGGACAGGAGCTCCTACAATGAGCAGTTCTTC
CASSKDRSSYNEQFF
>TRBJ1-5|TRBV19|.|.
TGTGCCAGTAGTGAAAATAAGTTCACTCTAAATCAGCCCCAGCATTTT
CASSENKFTLNQPQHF
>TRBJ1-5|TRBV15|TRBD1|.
TGTGCCACCAGCAGAGATAGGGGGACAGGGAGACAGCCCCAGCATTTT
CATSRDRGTGRQPQHF
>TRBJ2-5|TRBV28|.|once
TGTGCCACCCTCGAAGCGACCCAGTACTTC
CATLEATQYF
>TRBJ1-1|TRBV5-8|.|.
TGTGCCAGCAGCACCGAGGCAGCTGTTGGCACTGAAGCTTTCTTT
CASSTEAAVGTEAFF
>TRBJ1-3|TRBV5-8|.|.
TGTGCCAGCAGCTTGCGAGGGGCTGTGGGAGGAAACACCATATATTTT
CASSLRGAVGGNTIYF
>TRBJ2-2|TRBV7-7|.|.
TGTGCCAGCAGCCCCAGGGGGGGGGTCGCCGGGGAGCTGTTTTTT
CASSPRGGVAGELFF
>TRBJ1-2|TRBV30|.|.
TGTGCCTGGGGGCGTCGGGGGGTTAACTATGGCTACACCTTC
CAWGRRGVNYGYTF
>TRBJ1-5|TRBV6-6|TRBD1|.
TGTGCCAGCAGTTACACGGACAGGGGCAATCAGCCCCAGCATTTT
CASSYTDRGNQPQHF
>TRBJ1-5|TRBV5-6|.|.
TGTGCCAGCAGTGGGGGGGCAGGCAATCAGCCCCAGCATTTT
CASSGGAGNQPQHF
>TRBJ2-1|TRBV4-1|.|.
TGCGCCAGCAGTTCTTACGCCATCCTATCCTACAATGAGCAGTTCTTC
CASSSYAILSYNEQFF
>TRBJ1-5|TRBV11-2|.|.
TGTGCCAGCAGCTTAGATGCGGGGCGGAATCAGCCCCAGCATTTT
CASSLDAGRNQPQHF
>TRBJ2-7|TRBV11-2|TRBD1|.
TGTGCCAGCAGCTGGGACAGCCTCTCCTACGAGCAGTACTTC
CASSWDSLSYEQYF
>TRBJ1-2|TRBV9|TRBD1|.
TGTGCCAGCAGCGCGGCCGGGACAGGGATAGGCTACACCTTC
CASSAAGTGIGYTF
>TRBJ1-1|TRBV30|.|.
TGTGCCTTGGACGGGGGGCGGGGGGCAGGAGCTTTCTTT
CALDGGRGAGAFF
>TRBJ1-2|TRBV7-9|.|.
TGTGCCAGCAGCTTAGGAAACTATGGCTACACCTTC
CASSLGNYGYTF
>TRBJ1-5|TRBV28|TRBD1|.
TGTGCCAGCAGTTTGGGCAGGGGGGGAGATCAGCCCCAGCATTTT
CASSLGRGGDQPQHF
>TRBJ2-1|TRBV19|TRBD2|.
TGTGCCAGTAGTCTATCCGGGGGGGCCTACAATGAGCAGTTCTTC
CASSLSGGAYNEQFF
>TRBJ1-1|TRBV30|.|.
TGTGCCTGGAGTGTTCAGGGACGGACTGAAGCTTTCTTT
CAWSVQGRTEAFF
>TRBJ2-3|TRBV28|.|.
TGTGCCACCAAAACTAGAGGAGCTGGCACAGATACGCAGTATTTT
CATKTRGAGTDTQYF
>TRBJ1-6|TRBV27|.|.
TGTGCCAGCCGGGTTGCAGCGTCTAATTCACCCCTCCACTTT
CASRVAASNSPLHF
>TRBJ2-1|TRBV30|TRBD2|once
TGTGCCTGGACGGGACTAGCGGGGGAACGCAATGAGCAGTTCTTC
CAWTGLAGERNEQFF